This TCR beta chain was sequenced during a study of blood T cell repertoires in COVID-19. Germline V gene lookup returns CDR1 SQVTM and CDR2 ANQGSEA. The CDR3 contains 15 residues. The V segment lost 6 bases and the J segment 8 bases; nucleotides outside the gene matches: 18. This clone was recorded once. Some clones are missing from TCRdb's copy, which holds only in-frame ones; the method was immunoSEQ multiplex PCR. The sample has about 160,000 clones, approximately 79% seen once. The sequence derives from a woman aged 40 to 55 with COVID-19, enrolled during active disease. The chain employs TRBV29-1 and TRBJ1-2; 7 bases fit TRBD1. The sequencing input was peripheral blood. The CDR3 region is CSVHSRQGMIEGYTF. CDR3 DNA sequence: TGCAGCGTCCATTCCCGACAGGGTATGATCGAGGGCTACACCTTC.